These 14 T cell receptor beta chains were sequenced from one sample in a study of metastatic and nonmetastatic thyroid tumors. Each patient went into thyroid surgery without having received any treatment. TCRdb re-called clones from the PCR reads using MiXCR. The table has about 82,000 clones, around 13% seen once. Sequencing used tumor tissue. The source of these receptors is a female donor with papillary thyroid cancer or a benign thyroid nodule (not recorded which). Some clones in this sample may be carry-over from other donors' samples.

This clone was counted between two and nine times. A read error is possible here, since a much larger clone lies one base away. V usage is TRBV7-2 and J usage is TRBJ2-1; unclear D gene. CDR1 and CDR2 from the germline V gene are SGHTA and FQGNSA. Trimming shortened V by 0 bases and J by 9 bases, and 6 bases separated the two germline ends. CDR3 length: 12 residues. The CDR3: CASSLAAIEQFF. CDR3 in DNA: TGTGCCAGCAGCTTAGCCGCAATTGAGCAGTTCTTC.

This clone showed up many times. The sample has other DNA sequences that encode this CDR3 too. This chain connects TRBV28 to TRBJ1-1; no clear D. The V and J ends lost 5 bases and 0 bases respectively, with 16 bases between them. Germline CDR1 is MDHEN and CDR2 is SYDVKM. CDR3 length equals 16 residues. CDR3 bases: TGTGCCAGCAGTCCTAATTGGGAGTCCCTGAACACTGAAGCTTTCTTT. It is translated as CASSPNWESLNTEAFF.

This clone was found once. The chain carries TRBV5-1 and TRBJ2-7; 8 positions agree with TRBD2. This CDR3 is 16 amino acids long. The V gene's germline CDR1 is SGHRS and CDR2 YFSETQ. Germline trimming cut 0 bases from V and 4 bases from J; bases unmatched to any gene: 9. The CDR3 protein is CASSLAPGLGVYEQYF. The CDR3 nucleotides are TGCGCCAGCAGCTTGGCTCCGGGACTAGGGGTGTACGAGCAGTACTTC.

This clone was counted at least ten times. The chain has TRBV28 and TRBJ2-7; D might be TRBD1 (5 bases). The CDR3 runs 12 residues. V lost 3 bases, J lost 6 bases, and 9 bases lay in between. Germline CDR1 and CDR2: MDHEN and SYDVKM. CDR3 region: CASSFLRGEQYF. CDR3 in DNA: TGTGCCAGCAGTTTCCTAAGGGGCGAGCAGTACTTC.

This clone was found a few times. One base away lies a much larger clone, so this may be a sequencing read error. The rearrangement joins TRBV12-3 or TRBV12-4 to TRBJ1-5, with no clear D. V lost 1 base and J lost 8, with 12 bases in between. The CDR3 runs to 14 residues. Here the CDR3 reads CASSLGGGPEPQHF. For the CDR3, the DNA is TGTGCCAGCAGTTTAGGAGGCGGCCCGGAGCCCCAGCATTTT.

This clone was counted a few times. Being one base from a much bigger clone, this may be a read error. V gene TRBV2 combines with J gene TRBJ2-5; D may be TRBD1 (6 bases). Germline lookup yields CDR1 SNHLY and CDR2 FYNNEI. The CDR3 totals 15 residues. Trimming pared 4 bases from V and 7 bases from J, leaving 19 bases between. DNA for the CDR3: TGTGCCAGCAGTGGACGGGACATCCTCTGGGTGACCCAGTACTTC. This sequence encodes CASSGRDILWVTQYF.

A word on this clone: A clone one base away is much larger, so this may be a read error. The CDR3 DNA follows: TGCAGTGCTAGAGATGGCCGCGGACTAGCGCGAGGGCCCGGTGAGCAGTACTTC. Translated: CSARDGRGLARGPGEQYF. The chain uses TRBV20-1 and TRBJ2-7; 9 bases agree with TRBD2. The V gene's germline CDR1 is DFQATT and CDR2 SNEGSKA (reference sequence). The CDR3 contains 18 residues. After removal of 0 bases from V and 7 bases from J, the junction contained 19 bases not matched to a gene.

The sample holds many counts of this clone. The V gene is TRBV19, the J gene TRBJ2-5, with TRBD1 matching over 7 bases. CDR1 is LNHDA and CDR2 is SQIVND in the germline V gene (reference sequence). Trimming at V came to 1 base and at J to 2 bases, leaving 7 bases not matched to a gene. This CDR3 has 16 residues. The CDR3 spells CASSIVVPGQQETQYF. The DNA for the CDR3 is TGTGCCAGTAGTATAGTTGTCCCGGGACAGCAAGAGACCCAGTACTTC.

Ten or more counts support this clone. The chain is built from TRBV15 and TRBJ2-3, with 11 bases fitting TRBD2. The CDR3 is 16 residues long. Germline V CDR1 and CDR2: LNHNV, YYDKDF (reference sequence). V was pared by 3 bases and J by 3 bases, with 5 bases of the junction left unmatched. DNA of the CDR3: TGTGCCACCAGCAGTCCCGGGACTAGCGGTACAGATACGCAGTATTTT. This gives the protein CATSSPGTSGTDTQYF.

Note on this clone: Possible read error: a much larger clone is one base away. CDR3 bases: TGTGCCAGCATCTCCGGGACTAGAGAGACCCAGTACTTC. Protein sequence: CASISGTRETQYF. The chain carries TRBV27 and TRBJ2-5, with 8 nucleotides matching TRBD2. V was clipped by 7 bases and J by 4 bases; unmatched bases: 5. Germline V gene data show CDR1 as MNHEY and CDR2 as SMNVEV (reference sequence). This CDR3 has 13 residues.

This clone occurred a few times. The chain joins TRBV12-3 or TRBV12-4 to TRBJ2-7, with 9 nucleotides matching TRBD1. This CDR3 has 13 amino acids. With V trimmed by 5 bases and J by 10 bases, 9 bases remained unmatched. CDR3 sequence (DNA): TGTGCCAGCAGTCCCCGGACAGGGGCCTATCAGTACTTC. Translating it yields CASSPRTGAYQYF.

This clone has ten or more counts. The rearrangement links TRBV5-1 to TRBJ1-2; D is ambiguous. The germline gives CDR1 SGHRS, CDR2 YFSETQ. The CDR3 runs 13 residues. V was pared by 0 bases and J by 8 bases, with 11 bases between. DNA for the CDR3: TGCGCCAGCAGCTTGGGTCAGGCAAACGGCTACACCTTC. The encoded protein is CASSLGQANGYTF. The complete variable domain, with remaining parts taken from reference TRBV5-1 and TRBJ1-2, reads KAGVTQTPRYLIKTRGQQVTLSCSPISGHRSVSWYQQTPGQGLQFLFEYFSETQRNKGNFPGRFSGRQFSNSRSEMNVSTLELGDSALYLCASSLGQANGYTFGSGTRLTVV.

This clone has a handful of counts. This may arise from a read error, as a much more abundant clone is one base away. The V gene is TRBV27, the J gene TRBJ1-2; D is unresolved. Germline V gene lookup returns CDR1 MNHEY and CDR2 SMNVEV (reference sequence). The CDR3 sequence is 15 residues long. CDR3 nucleotide sequence: TGTGCCGGCAGGACTACCCGGGAGCCCAACTATGGCTACACCTTC. Translated: CAGRTTREPNYGYTF.

There are many counts of this clone. V usage is TRBV18 and J usage is TRBJ2-7; a weak D match, TRBD1 (6 bases). Germline V gene data show CDR1 as KGHSH and CDR2 as LQKENI. This CDR3 has 15 amino acids. The V end was cut by 5 bases, the J end by 3 bases, with 17 bases between. The CDR3 DNA reads as TGTGCCAGCTCAGCCCACAACAGGGAAGTCTACGAGCAGTACTTC. Translated: CASSAHNREVYEQYF.